This T cell receptor beta chain was observed in a study of CD8 T cells in ankylosing spondylitis. MiXCR, applied by TCRdb to the 5' RACE reads, yields one record per CDR3 protein. Found here are a few hundred thousand distinct CDR3 sequences, about 10% of them singletons; the top ten hold 6% to 8%. V was cut by 4 bases and J by 2 bases, with 9 bases left in between. The CDR3 loop spans 13 amino acids. Germline CDR1 reads LNHDA; CDR2 reads SQIVND (reference sequence). This clonotype was detected a few times. The chain links TRBV19 to TRBJ2-7, with D possibly being TRBD2 (5 bases). The clonotype originates from a male donor with ankylosing spondylitis or in good health (not recorded which). The sequenced sample consisted of blood, either unsorted or a sorted T cell fraction (not recorded which). CDR3 coding DNA: TGTGCCAGTAGTAAGAGGGTCACCTACGAGCAGTACTTC. The encoded protein is CASSKRVTYEQYF.